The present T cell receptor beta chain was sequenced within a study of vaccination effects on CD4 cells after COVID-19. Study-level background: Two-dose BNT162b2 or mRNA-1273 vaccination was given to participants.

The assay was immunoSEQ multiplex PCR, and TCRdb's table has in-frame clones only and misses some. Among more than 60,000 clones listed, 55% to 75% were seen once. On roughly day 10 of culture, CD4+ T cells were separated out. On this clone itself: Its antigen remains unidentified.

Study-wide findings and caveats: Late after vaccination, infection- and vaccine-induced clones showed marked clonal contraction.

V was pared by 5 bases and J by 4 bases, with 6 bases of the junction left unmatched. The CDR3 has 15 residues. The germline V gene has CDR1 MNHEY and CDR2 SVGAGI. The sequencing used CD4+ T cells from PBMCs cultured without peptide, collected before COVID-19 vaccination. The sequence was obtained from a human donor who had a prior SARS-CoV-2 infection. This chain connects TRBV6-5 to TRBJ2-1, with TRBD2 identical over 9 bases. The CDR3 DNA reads TGTGCCAGCAGTCGAGATAGCGGGGGTTACAATGAGCAGTTCTTC. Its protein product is CASSRDSGGYNEQFF.